This is a list of T cell receptor beta chains from one sample in a study of T cell responses to AZD1222 COVID-19 vaccine. Assay: immunoSEQ multiplex PCR; the TCRdb copy retains only in-frame clones and omits some. This sample has 150,000 or so clones, with more than 85% found just once. The specimen was peripheral blood, collected on day 0 of AZD1222 vaccination. These receptors all stem from an adult in good health. The CDR3 runs from the conserved cysteine through the conserved F or W. A D gene is named only where the DNA matches it firmly. Size values are once, few and many counts, or a class for expanded clones, and some rows have none.

CDR3 protein	CDR3 DNA	J gene	D gene	V gene	clone size
CASSPALEAGNTIYF	TGTGCCAGCAGTCCGGCCTTAGAGGCGGGAAACACCATATATTTT	TRBJ1-3	.	TRBV27	.
CASSSQIEAFF	TGTGCCAGCAGCTCCCAGATTGAAGCTTTCTTT	TRBJ1-1	.	TRBV7-9	.
CASSRARQGKVATNEKLFF	TGCGCCAGCAGCCGTGCCAGACAGGGAAAAGTTGCAACTAATGAAAAACTGTTTTTT	TRBJ1-4	TRBD1	TRBV4-1	.
CASSLTSYNEQFF	TGTGCCAGCAGCCTAACAAGCTACAATGAGCAGTTCTTC	TRBJ2-1	.	TRBV6-2/TRBV6-3	.
CASSRLDEQYF	TGTGCCAGCAGCCGACTAGACGAGCAGTACTTC	TRBJ2-7	.	TRBV3-1/TRBV3-2	.
CASSTINYGYTF	TGTGCCAGCAGTACAATAAACTATGGCTACACCTTC	TRBJ1-2	.	TRBV28	.
CASSLAGRGNTIYF	TGTGCCAGCAGCTTAGCGGGGAGGGGTAACACCATATATTTT	TRBJ1-3	.	TRBV7-9	.
CASWNQGSNYGYTF	TGTGCCAGTTGGAACCAGGGTTCGAACTATGGCTACACCTTC	TRBJ1-2	.	TRBV19	.
CASTRGLLDTEAFF	TGTGCCAGTACGCGTGGCTTACTAGACACTGAAGCTTTCTTT	TRBJ1-1	.	TRBV19	.
CASSSRWGNYNEQFF	TGTGCCAGCAGCTCAAGGTGGGGGAACTACAATGAGCAGTTCTTC	TRBJ2-1	.	TRBV9	.
CASSLLGSATNEKLFF	TGCGCCAGCAGCTTGTTGGGGAGCGCAACTAATGAAAAACTGTTTTTT	TRBJ1-4	.	TRBV5-1	.
CASSLRDSFTDTQYF	TGTGCCAGCAGCTTAAGGGACTCTTTCACAGATACGCAGTATTTT	TRBJ2-3	.	TRBV11-3	.
CASSPRTGHNPGGYTF	TGTGCCAGCTCACCCCGGACAGGCCACAATCCAGGTGGCTACACCTTC	TRBJ1-2	TRBD1	TRBV18	.
CASSYGENEQFF	TGTGCCAGCAGTTACGGGGAAAATGAGCAGTTCTTC	TRBJ2-1	.	TRBV6-5	.
CASSFTGQAGYSGNTIYF	TGCGCCAGCAGCTTCACGGGACAGGCAGGCTACTCTGGAAACACCATATATTTT	TRBJ1-3	TRBD1	TRBV5-1	.
CSVESETTLEQFF	TGCAGCGTTGAGTCGGAAACCACCCTCGAGCAGTTCTTC	TRBJ2-1	.	TRBV29-1	.
CASSGTGARTGELFF	TGTGCCAGCAGCGGTACGGGGGCGCGAACCGGGGAGCTGTTTTTT	TRBJ2-2	.	TRBV9	.
CASSLLPPVDDEQFF	TGCGCCAGCAGCCTCCTTCCACCCGTAGACGATGAGCAGTTCTTC	TRBJ2-1	.	TRBV4-1	.
CASSPRTGPNQPQHF	TGTGCCAGCAGCCCTCGGACAGGGCCGAATCAGCCCCAGCATTTT	TRBJ1-5	TRBD1	TRBV7-2	.
CASSPGSGQETQYF	TGCGCCAGCAGCCCGGGGTCTGGGCAAGAGACCCAGTACTTC	TRBJ2-5	.	TRBV5-1	.
CASSVTSTDTQYF	TGTGCCAGCAGCGTAACTAGCACAGATACGCAGTATTTT	TRBJ2-3	.	TRBV9	.
CASSQQQGIGNTIYF	TGTGCCAGCAGCCAACAACAGGGAATTGGAAACACCATATATTTT	TRBJ1-3	.	TRBV3-1/TRBV3-2	.
CASSSTGVRGYNSPLHF	TGTGCCAGCAGTTCGACCGGGGTGAGAGGGTATAATTCACCCCTCCACTTT	TRBJ1-6	.	TRBV27	.
CASSLAGQGVGAFF	TGTGCCAGCAGCTTAGCAGGACAGGGGGTTGGGGCTTTCTTT	TRBJ1-1	TRBD1	TRBV7-9	.
CASSLVGVGKLFF	TGTGCCAGCAGCTTAGTGGGGGTTGGAAAACTGTTTTTT	TRBJ1-4	.	TRBV7-9	.
CASSLGVADTQYF	TGTGCCAGCAGCCTGGGGGTAGCAGATACGCAGTATTTT	TRBJ2-3	.	TRBV14	.
CASSLWARKDTEAFF	TGCGCCAGCAGCTTGTGGGCCAGGAAGGACACTGAAGCTTTCTTT	TRBJ1-1	.	TRBV5-1	.
CASSPLAGVHTGELFF	TGTGCCAGCAGCCCGCTAGCGGGGGTGCACACCGGGGAGCTGTTTTTT	TRBJ2-2	TRBD2	TRBV5-6	.
CASSVTGTGGEKLFF	TGTGCCAGCAGCGTAACCGGGACAGGGGGAGAAAAACTGTTTTTT	TRBJ1-4	TRBD1	TRBV7-9	.
CATSRDSPSGRRGYNEQFF	TGTGCCACCAGCAGAGATTCCCCTTCCGGGCGCAGGGGCTACAATGAGCAGTTCTTC	TRBJ2-1	.	TRBV15	.
CASSFSVSSYEQYF	TGTGCCAGCAGCTTTTCGGTTTCCTCCTACGAGCAGTACTTC	TRBJ2-7	.	TRBV11-3	.
CASSIPLGQVGNTIYF	TGTGCCAGTAGTATCCCCCTTGGACAGGTTGGAAACACCATATATTTT	TRBJ1-3	TRBD1	TRBV19	.
CAWREGPTDGYTF	TGTGCCTGGAGGGAGGGACCTACAGATGGCTACACCTTC	TRBJ1-2	.	TRBV30	.
CASSRKGLSEAFF	TGTGCCAGCAGTAGAAAGGGGCTATCTGAAGCTTTCTTT	TRBJ1-1	.	TRBV6-5	.
CASSLMEGPYQPQHF	TGTGCCAGCAGCTTAATGGAGGGGCCCTATCAGCCCCAGCATTTT	TRBJ1-5	.	TRBV5-6	.
CASSVEGSAEQFF	TGTGCCAGCAGCGTAGAAGGCAGCGCTGAGCAGTTCTTC	TRBJ2-1	.	TRBV9	.
CASSSAGGYGYTF	TGTGCCAGCAGTTCTGCAGGGGGCTATGGCTACACCTTC	TRBJ1-2	TRBD1	TRBV12-3/TRBV12-4	.
CASSEVLPGNTIYF	TGTGCCAGCAGTGAAGTACTCCCTGGGAACACCATATATTTT	TRBJ1-3	.	TRBV6-1	once
CASRPQEENTEAFF	TGTGCCAGCAGACCTCAGGAAGAGAACACTGAAGCTTTCTTT	TRBJ1-1	.	TRBV27	.
CASGNRVRNTEAFF	TGTGCCAGCGGCAACAGGGTGCGGAACACTGAAGCTTTCTTT	TRBJ1-1	.	TRBV6-5	.
CASSLGTMGVLVEQFF	TGTGCCAGCAGCTTAGGGACAATGGGAGTGTTAGTGGAGCAGTTCTTC	TRBJ2-1	.	TRBV7-8	.
CASSLGTGVSGANVLTF	TGTGCCAGTAGTCTCGGGACAGGTGTATCTGGGGCCAACGTCCTGACTTTC	TRBJ2-6	TRBD1	TRBV19	.
CASSPRDGQNTEAFF	TGTGCCAGCTCACCACGGGACGGACAGAACACTGAAGCTTTCTTT	TRBJ1-1	.	TRBV18	.
CASSLVQGAWTEAFF	TGTGCCAGCAGCTTGGTCCAGGGGGCGTGGACTGAAGCTTTCTTT	TRBJ1-1	TRBD1	TRBV5-6	.
CASSQVPGARADEQFF	TGTGCCAGCAGCCAAGTCCCAGGAGCGCGGGCTGATGAGCAGTTCTTC	TRBJ2-1	.	TRBV4-2	.
CAISERGANTEAFF	TGTGCCATCAGTGAAAGAGGAGCGAACACTGAAGCTTTCTTT	TRBJ1-1	.	TRBV10-3	.